This T cell receptor beta chain was recovered during a study of radiation and T cells in renal cell carcinoma. Produced via immunoSEQ multiplex PCR; TCRdb's table is partial and in-frame only. The sample has some 130,000 clones, roughly 77% seen once. Germline V gives CDR1 SGHRS, CDR2 YFSETQ. CDR3 size: 15 residues. Between the trimmed V and J ends, which lost 1 base and 4 bases, there was a span of 12 bases. Documented time point: blood 2 weeks post-SBRT. Sample treatment: 15 Gy SBRT to primary tumor, nephrectomy 4 weeks later. The specimen comprised blood, sampled from a patient whose treatment included radiotherapy and nephrectomy. The TCR was taken from a woman aged 55-70 years with renal cell carcinoma. The chain has TRBV5-1 and TRBJ1-5; D is unclear. The chain's CDR3 is CASSLYGIENQPQHF. In DNA, the CDR3 is TGCGCCAGCAGCTTGTACGGGATCGAGAATCAGCCCCAGCATTTT.